Below, one T cell receptor beta chain is given with its context. Its matching antigen is unknown. The PCR had 60 Vbeta and 13 Jbeta primers. Profiling relied on immunoSEQ multiplex PCR, and the TCRdb table lists in-frame clones only, not all of them. This table has about 110,000 clones, around 79% appearing once. Germline assignment: CDR1 SEHNR and CDR2 FQNEAQ (reference sequence). The CDR3 has 14 amino acids. V gave up 7 bases and J gave up 2 bases, with 14 bases separating them. The entry originates in a study of cytomegalovirus exposure and HLA in healthy donors. Study-level information: The study placed 80% to 90% of its roughly 410 genotyped donors in the Caucasian-associated ancestry cluster.

Notes on the study in general: More clonal expansion characterized HLA-associated TCR beta chains than equally common others in a later analysis. The HLA-A and HLA-B alleles of most subjects were reportedly predicted accurately from TCR beta sequences.

The V and J genes are TRBV7-9 and TRBJ1-1, with a tentative D call TRBD1 (5 bases). Sequenced sample: PBMCs. The source of this sequence is a woman aged 30 to 39 in good health and CMV-seronegative. Here the CDR3 reads CASIHYRQNTEAFF. The CDR3 bases are TGTGCCAGCATCCATTACAGGCAAAACACTGAAGCTTTCTTT.